The 17 T cell receptor beta chains reported below all come from one sample, sequenced in a study of T cells in Graves' hyperthyroidism and ophthalmopathy. Researchers amplified the TCR beta CDR3 regions from RNA transcripts. The TCR CDR3 first-round RT-PCR relied on the HTBI primer set. MiXCR, run by TCRdb on the multiplex PCR reads, gives a single entry per CDR3 protein. Of roughly 750,000 distinct CDR3 sequences in the sample, about 15% are singletons; the top ten hold approximately 8.4%. The source material was blood. The receptors were sampled from a man between 18 and 29 years old with Graves' hyperthyroidism.

This clonotype has more than one count but fewer than ten. V and J are TRBV9 and TRBJ2-1; TRBD1 might be the D (6 bases). Germline CDR1 reads SGDLS; CDR2 reads YYNGEE. V gave up 4 bases and J gave up 10 bases, with 18 bases separating them. The CDR3 runs 14 residues. CDR3: CASSPRLQGREQFF. CDR3 sequence (DNA): TGTGCCAGCAGCCCACGTCTACAGGGCAGAGAGCAGTTCTTC.

This clonotype was counted ten times or more. The chain employs TRBV24-1 and TRBJ2-2; D may be TRBD1 (5 bases). The V end lost 4 bases, the J end lost 1 base, and 6 bases lay between the germline ends. This CDR3 is 14 amino acids long. The V gene's germline CDR1 is KGHDR and CDR2 SFDVKD. CDR3 sequence: CATSDRVNTGELFF. The CDR3 region has the DNA TGTGCCACCAGTGACAGGGTGAACACCGGGGAGCTGTTTTTT.

The J gene is TRBJ2-1, the V gene TRBV7-9; 8 bases are a match to TRBD2. The CDR3 is 17 amino acids. CDR1 is SEHNR and CDR2 is FQNEAQ in the germline V gene (reference sequence). Trimming removed 5 bases from V and 3 bases from J; junction bases left unmatched: 12. The CDR3 nucleotides are TGTGCCAGCAGCGGAAGGGGTGCGGGAGGACTCTACAATGAGCAGTTCTTC. Its protein is CASSGRGAGGLYNEQFF.

The DNA for the CDR3 is TGTGCCACCAGCTTTCCGGGACAGACCTACGAGCAGTACTTC. This codes for CATSFPGQTYEQYF. V is TRBV15 and J is TRBJ2-7; TRBD1 matches at 7 bases. Germline V gene data show CDR1 as LNHNV and CDR2 as YYDKDF (reference sequence). J gave up 2 bases and V 5 bases, and 6 bases lay outside the gene matches. The CDR3 has 14 amino acids.

The chain employs TRBV10-2 and TRBJ2-7; TRBD2 matches at 7 bases. CDR3 size: 15 residues. Looked up from germline, CDR1 is WSHSY and CDR2 is SAAADI. V trimming: 6 bases; J trimming: 6 bases; junction bases outside the gene matches: 14. CDR3 bases: TGCGCCAGCAGAGATGGGGTGGGGGGGGGTCTCGAGCAGTACTTC. Protein sequence: CASRDGVGGGLEQYF.

The rearrangement joins TRBV28 to TRBJ1-3; no reliable D call. Germline loops: CDR1 MDHEN, CDR2 SYDVKM. This CDR3 spans 15 amino acids. V dropped 3 bases and J dropped 0 bases, with 9 bases sitting between them. CDR3 sequence reads: CASSFMAVSGNTIYF. In DNA, the CDR3 is TGTGCCAGCAGTTTTATGGCGGTCTCTGGAAACACCATATATTTT.

This clonotype was seen at least ten times. The chain employs TRBV28 and TRBJ1-1; 7 bases align to TRBD1. Germline V gives CDR1 MDHEN, CDR2 SYDVKM. Trimming cost V 2 bases and J 4 bases; bases outside gene matches: 4. The CDR3 totals 14 residues. DNA for the CDR3: TGTGCCAGCAGTTTAGGAGGGGGCCCCACTGAAGCTTTCTTT. Its protein product is CASSLGGGPTEAFF.

This clonotype was found a few times. J is TRBJ1-1 and V is TRBV9; D uncertain. Per germline, CDR1 SGDLS and CDR2 YYNGEE. Trimming took off 6 bases at V and 0 bases at J, with 9 bases between the two ends. This CDR3 spans 13 amino acids. The CDR3 DNA reads as TGTGCCAGCACGGAAGGGCTGAACACTGAAGCTTTCTTT. Protein product: CASTEGLNTEAFF.

The chain combines TRBV11-3 with TRBJ2-1; TRBD1 matches at 8 bases. The V segment lost 5 bases and the J segment 7 bases; nucleotides outside the gene matches: 10. Germline V gene data show CDR1 as SGHNT and CDR2 as YENEEA. This CDR3 spans 15 amino acids. DNA for the CDR3: TGTGCCAGCAGCCCGGGACAGGCCCTCAGAAATGAGCAGTTCTTC. Protein: CASSPGQALRNEQFF.

This clonotype was found many times. The V call is TRBV7-9, the J call TRBJ1-1, with 7 bases identical to TRBD1. Germline V CDR1 and CDR2: SEHNR, FQNEAQ (reference sequence). The CDR3 contains 13 residues. Trimming cost V 3 bases and J 5 bases; bases outside gene matches: 3. The CDR3 DNA reads TGTGCCAGCAGCTTTAAGGGGGCAACTGAAGCTTTCTTT. Translated, it gives CASSFKGATEAFF.

This clonotype has a handful of counts. The chain uses TRBV19 and TRBJ2-7; the D gene could be TRBD1 or TRBD2 (5 bases each). With 0 bases removed from V and 2 bases from J, the gap between germline ends came to 11 bases. The CDR3 loop spans 15 amino acids. The V gene's germline CDR1 is LNHDA and CDR2 SQIVND (reference sequence). CDR3 nucleotides: TGTGCCAGTAGTATAGACCGGGACCATACCTACGAGCAGTACTTC. Amino acids: CASSIDRDHTYEQYF.

This clonotype was detected only a few times. J is TRBJ2-5 and V is TRBV7-9, with D possibly matching TRBD2 (5 bases). Germline CDR1 is SEHNR and CDR2 is FQNEAQ (reference sequence). There are 14 residues in the CDR3. Trimming took 5 bases from V and 0 from J, leaving 10 bases between them. The CDR3, as DNA: TGTGCCAGCAGCAAGATAGCGTACCAAGAGACCCAGTACTTC. This gives the protein CASSKIAYQETQYF.

This chain connects TRBV11-3 to TRBJ2-3, with a possible D match to TRBD2 (6 bases). This CDR3 region has 14 residues. Germline V gene sequence: CDR1 SGHNT, CDR2 YENEEA. Trimming left V 5 bases short and J 12 bases short, with 21 bases between. Here the CDR3 reads CASSRMDYPSPQYF. CDR3 coding DNA: TGTGCCAGCAGCCGCATGGACTATCCTTCCCCACAGTATTTT.

This rearrangement joins TRBV4-2 to TRBJ1-1, with D hard to call. Germline V gene lookup returns CDR1 LGHNA and CDR2 YNFKEQ. This CDR3 has 13 residues. V lost 0 bases and J 5 bases, leaving 7 bases between the germline ends. CDR3 residues: CASSQDVGTEAFF. In DNA, the CDR3 is TGTGCCAGCAGCCAAGATGTAGGAACTGAAGCTTTCTTT.

This clonotype came up a few times. The chain carries TRBV27 and TRBJ2-5; the D is unclear. V lost 5 bases, J lost 2 bases, and 9 bases lay in between. The CDR3 spans 13 residues. Germline lookup yields CDR1 MNHEY and CDR2 SMNVEV (reference sequence). CDR3 loop: CASSRRLQETQYF. The CDR3 DNA sequence: TGTGCCAGCAGTCGCCGATTACAAGAGACCCAGTACTTC.

The CDR3 DNA reads as TGTGCCAGCAGTTTAATCGGGAACACCATATATTTT. Residues: CASSLIGNTIYF. The chain combines TRBV28 with TRBJ1-3; D remains unclear. The CDR3 sequence is 12 residues long. V was trimmed by 2 bases and J by 7 bases, leaving 6 bases between them. Germline V CDR1 and CDR2: MDHEN, SYDVKM.

The chain joins TRBV9 to TRBJ1-6; D is ambiguous. Germline CDR1 reads SGDLS; CDR2 reads YYNGEE. V was clipped by 4 bases and J by 4 bases, with 9 bases between them. CDR3 length equals 14 residues. CDR3 sequence reads: CASSPGTYNSPLHF. DNA for the CDR3: TGTGCCAGCAGCCCAGGAACGTATAATTCACCCCTCCACTTT.